Shown below are 4 T cell receptor beta chains from a single sample sequenced in a study of shared clonotypes between healthy human individuals. Profiled with immunoSEQ multiplex PCR; TCRdb holds only in-frame clones, not every one. The sample has approximately 1,500,000 clones; more than 95% are singletons. The source material was naive CD4+ T cells sorted from blood. Described subset: CD45RA+ positively selected. The receptors were sampled from a man aged 25 to 45 in good health.

The CDR3 loop is CASSHRLAGGGEQFF. CDR3 nucleotides: TGTGCCAGCAGCCACCGACTAGCGGGAGGCGGTGAGCAGTTCTTC. V gene TRBV7-9 combines with J gene TRBJ2-1; 13 nucleotides agree with TRBD2. V lost 5 bases, J lost 9 bases, and 7 bases stayed unmatched. This CDR3 is 15 amino acids long. CDR1 is SEHNR and CDR2 is FQNEAQ in the germline V gene (reference sequence).

V is TRBV6-5 and J is TRBJ2-7, with no clear D. V gave up 6 bases and J gave up 3 bases, with 18 bases separating them. From germline, CDR1 is MNHEY and CDR2 SVGAGI. CDR3 length: 15 residues. The CDR3 sequence is CASRSSHSGFYEQYF. Here the CDR3 DNA reads TGTGCCAGCAGGTCCTCTCATTCTGGGTTCTACGAGCAGTACTTC.

CDR3 sequence (DNA): TGTGCCAGCAGCATTAGAGATACGTTCGACGAGCAGTACTTC. Translated, it gives CASSIRDTFDEQYF. The J gene is TRBJ2-7, the V gene TRBV7-9, with no clear D. The CDR3 covers 14 residues. The V gene lost 5 bases and the J gene lost 5 bases, with 16 bases spanning the gap. Germline CDR1 reads SEHNR; CDR2 reads FQNEAQ (reference sequence).

The rearrangement links TRBV18 to TRBJ2-5, with 13 bases lining up with TRBD2. The CDR3 is 15 amino acids. Germline V gene data show CDR1 as KGHSH and CDR2 as LQKENI. V dropped 5 bases and J dropped 4; count of bases not matched to a gene: 4. CDR3 residues: CASSTGLAGVETQYF. The CDR3, as DNA: TGTGCCAGCTCAACTGGACTAGCGGGAGTAGAGACCCAGTACTTC.